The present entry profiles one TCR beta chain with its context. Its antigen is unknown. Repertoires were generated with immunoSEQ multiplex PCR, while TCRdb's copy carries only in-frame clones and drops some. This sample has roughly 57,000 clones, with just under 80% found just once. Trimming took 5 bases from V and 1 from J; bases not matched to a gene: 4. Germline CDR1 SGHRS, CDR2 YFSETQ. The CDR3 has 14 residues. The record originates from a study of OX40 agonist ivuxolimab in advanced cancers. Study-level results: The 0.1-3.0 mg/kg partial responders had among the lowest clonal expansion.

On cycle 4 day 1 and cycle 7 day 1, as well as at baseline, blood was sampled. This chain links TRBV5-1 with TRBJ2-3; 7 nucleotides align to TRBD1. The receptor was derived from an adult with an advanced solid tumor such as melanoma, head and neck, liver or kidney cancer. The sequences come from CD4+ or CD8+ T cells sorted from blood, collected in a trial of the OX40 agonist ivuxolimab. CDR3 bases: TGCGCCAGCAGGACCGACAGGGGCACAGATACGCAGTATTTT. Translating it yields CASRTDRGTDTQYF.